The 29 T cell receptor beta chains in this list originate from one sample, sequenced in a study of OX40 agonist ivuxolimab in advanced cancers. Using immunoSEQ multiplex PCR, the repertoire was profiled, and TCRdb retains in-frame clones only, with some absent. The top ten hold approximately 3.4% of the sample, which has about 58,000 clones, 88% seen once. The sequences come from CD4+ or CD8+ T cells sorted from blood, collected in a trial of the OX40 agonist ivuxolimab. The receptor source for this set is an adult with an advanced solid tumor such as melanoma, head and neck, liver or kidney cancer.

The rearrangement uses TRBV28 and TRBJ1-2, with 10 bases identical to TRBD1. The trim removed 4 bases at V and 6 bases at J, leaving 8 bases unmatched. The CDR3 is made up of 15 amino acids. Germline values: CDR1 MDHEN, CDR2 SYDVKM. The CDR3 reads CASSSAGQGFDGYTF. CDR3 coding DNA: TGTGCCAGCAGTTCCGCGGGACAGGGGTTTGATGGCTACACCTTC.

V is TRBV5-1 and J is TRBJ2-7, with D tentatively TRBD1 (5 bases). Germline CDR1 is SGHRS and CDR2 is YFSETQ. V lost 0 bases and J 1 base, leaving 11 bases between the germline ends. This CDR3 contains 15 residues. The CDR3 loop is CASSLAKGISYEQYF. The DNA of the CDR3 is TGCGCCAGCAGCTTGGCCAAGGGGATATCCTACGAGCAGTACTTC.

This chain links TRBV30 with TRBJ1-4; D is uncertain. The germline V gene encodes CDR1 GTSNPN and CDR2 SVGIG (reference sequence). CDR3 length equals 14 residues. Trimming stripped 5 bases from V and 0 bases from J, with 10 bases between. CDR3 DNA: TGTGCCTGGTCCCGACAAGCAACTAATGAAAAACTGTTTTTT. This encodes CAWSRQATNEKLFF.

The chain recombines TRBV7-9 with TRBJ1-5; perhaps TRBD1 as D (6 bases). The CDR3 is 15 residues long. Germline CDR1 and CDR2: SEHNR and FQNEAQ (reference sequence). Trimming removed 2 bases at V and 5 bases at J, with 13 bases between. Here the CDR3 DNA reads TGTGCCAGCAGCTTAACAGGACAGCGGTATCAGCCCCAGCATTTT. Translation: CASSLTGQRYQPQHF.

This clone was observed a handful of times. V and J are TRBV30 and TRBJ1-1; D is possibly TRBD1 (6 bases). Trimming took 3 bases from V and 0 from J, leaving 11 bases between them. The CDR3 consists of 14 residues. Germline CDR1 reads GTSNPN; CDR2 reads SVGIG (reference sequence). The DNA of the CDR3 is TGTGCCTGGAGAGAGGGACATTTGAACACTGAAGCTTTCTTT. Its translation is CAWREGHLNTEAFF.

The genes are TRBV19 and TRBJ2-6; D possibly corresponds to TRBD2 (6 bases). Germline V gene data show CDR1 as LNHDA and CDR2 as SQIVND (reference sequence). V lost 6 bases, J lost 0 bases, and 12 bases lay in between. This CDR3 comprises 16 residues. CDR3 nucleotide sequence: TGTGCCAGTAGGGGGACTCTCTACTCTGGGGCCAACGTCCTGACTTTC. Its protein product is CASRGTLYSGANVLTF.

In this sample, this clone turned up once. The chain's CDR3 is CASSGDIMNTEAFF. CDR3 bases: TGTGCCAGCAGCGGGGACATAATGAACACTGAAGCTTTCTTT. The chain uses TRBV9 and TRBJ1-1; tentatively, D is TRBD1 (6 bases). CDR1 SGDLS and CDR2 YYNGEE come from the germline V gene. V lost 3 bases, J lost 0 bases, and 9 bases lay in between. The CDR3 length is 14 residues.

The rearrangement links TRBV7-9 to TRBJ1-2, with D unclear. Germline assignment: CDR1 SEHNR and CDR2 FQNEAQ (reference sequence). This CDR3 has 11 residues. V shed 0 bases and J shed 6 bases, with 2 bases lying between them. CDR3 nucleotides: TGTGCCAGCAGCTTAGCTGATGGCTACACCTTC. It specifies CASSLADGYTF.

The chain employs TRBV29-1 and TRBJ1-2, with 7 bases lining up with TRBD1. Germline assignment: CDR1 SQVTM and CDR2 ANQGSEA. Trimming removed 7 bases from V and 4 bases from J; junction bases left unmatched: 9. This CDR3 is built from 13 residues. CDR3 amino acids: CSDRKTGLYGYTF. In nucleotides, the CDR3 is TGCAGCGACCGAAAGACAGGGCTCTATGGCTACACCTTC.

V gene TRBV18 combines with J gene TRBJ2-2; the match to TRBD2 covers 15 bases. Germline lookup yields CDR1 KGHSH and CDR2 LQKENI. This CDR3 has 17 amino acids. Trimming removed 4 bases from V and 4 bases from J; junction bases left unmatched: 4. The CDR3 nucleotides read TGTGCCAGCTCACTCGGACTAGCGGGAGGGCCCACCGGGGAGCTGTTTTTT. It translates to CASSLGLAGGPTGELFF.

This chain joins TRBV30 and TRBJ2-7; D is unclear. Trimming took off 3 bases at V and 5 bases at J, with 14 bases between the two ends. Germline V CDR1 and CDR2: GTSNPN, SVGIG (reference sequence). CDR3 length: 13 amino acids. In nucleotides, the CDR3 is TGTGCCTGGAGGCCAAAGGGTGTAAACGAGCAGTACTTC. Protein: CAWRPKGVNEQYF.

The rearrangement uses TRBV4-1 and TRBJ1-4; perhaps TRBD1 as D (5 bases). The CDR3 has 16 residues. Germline lookup yields CDR1 MGHRA and CDR2 YSYEKL. Trimming stripped 2 bases from V and 7 bases from J, with 17 bases between. The CDR3 sequence: CASSQSPVGQGEKLFF. The CDR3 DNA sequence: TGCGCCAGCAGCCAATCCCCTGTGGGGCAGGGTGAAAAACTGTTTTTT.

This clone has just a few counts. A junction end diverges from the germline sequence, so it may reflect a read error. The chain links TRBV7-7 to TRBJ2-3; 7 bases map to TRBD1. The CDR3 sequence is 14 residues long. Germline V CDR1 and CDR2: SSHAT, FNYEAQ (reference sequence). This CDR3 is CASSLGRGRDTQYF. DNA of the CDR3: TGTGCTAGCAGCTTAGGAAGGGGGCGGGATACGCAGTATTTT.

The chain carries TRBV5-1 and TRBJ2-5, with 9 bases fitting TRBD1. Trimming took 0 bases from V and 2 from J; bases not matched to a gene: 5. Germline CDR1 reads SGHRS; CDR2 reads YFSETQ. The CDR3 totals 16 residues. The CDR3 is CASSLAGTGFQETQYF. The CDR3 DNA sequence: TGCGCCAGCAGCTTGGCCGGGACAGGGTTTCAAGAGACCCAGTACTTC.

This chain joins TRBV19 and TRBJ1-2; D is unresolved. V gave up 10 bases and J gave up 8 bases, with 11 bases separating them. This CDR3 has 10 amino acids. Germline loops: CDR1 LNHDA, CDR2 SQIVND (reference sequence). CDR3 sequence (DNA): TGTGCCACCAGAAGTGGCGGCTACACCTTC. Translation gives CATRSGGYTF. Full variable domain (missing parts from reference TRBV19 and TRBJ1-2): DGGITQSPKYLFRKEGQNVTLSCEQNLNHDAMYWYRQDPGQGLRLIYYSQIVNDFQKGDIAEGYSVSREKKESFPLTVTSAQKNPTAFYLCATRSGGYTFGSGTRLTVV.

The V call is TRBV5-8, the J call TRBJ2-3; 11 bases are a match to TRBD2. The V gene end was trimmed by 5 bases and the J gene end by 2 bases; junction bases not matched to a gene: 13. The CDR3 loop spans 18 amino acids. The V gene's germline CDR1 is SGHTS and CDR2 YDEGEE. In DNA, the CDR3 is TGTGCCAGCAGTCGTTATATTACTAGCGGGAGTCTCACAGATACGCAGTATTTT. This translates into CASSRYITSGSLTDTQYF.

V usage is TRBV11-2 and J usage is TRBJ1-5; D remains unclear. The germline V gene has CDR1 SGHAT and CDR2 FQNNGV. V lost 1 base to trimming and J lost 1 base, with 5 bases between them. CDR3 size: 14 residues. The CDR3 nucleotides are TGTGCCAGCAGCTTAGTGGGCAGCAATCAGCCCCAGCATTTT. Translated, it gives CASSLVGSNQPQHF.

This chain links TRBV11-1 with TRBJ2-7; D possibly corresponds to TRBD1 (5 bases). The CDR3 has 15 amino acids. The V gene lost 2 bases and the J gene lost 2 bases, with 13 bases spanning the gap. Germline V CDR1 and CDR2: SGHAT, FQDESV (reference sequence). The CDR3 region has the DNA TGTGCCAGCAGCTTACGATCGGCAGGGCCCTACGAGCAGTACTTC. This translates into CASSLRSAGPYEQYF.

V usage is TRBV7-9 and J usage is TRBJ2-2; 15 nucleotides match TRBD2. This CDR3 has 18 amino acids. The germline CDR1 and CDR2 sequences are SEHNR and FQNEAQ (reference sequence). The junction had 9 bases not matched to a gene; V was cut back by 4 bases and J by 6 bases. CDR3 region: CASSYEGLAGGRPGELFF. The CDR3 DNA sequence: TGTGCCAGCAGCTACGAGGGACTAGCGGGAGGCCGTCCCGGGGAGCTGTTTTTT.

The chain employs TRBV13 and TRBJ2-3, with D possibly TRBD2 on 5 matching bases. This CDR3 has 16 residues. CDR1 and CDR2 (germline): PRHDT, FYEKMQ (reference sequence). V shed 1 base and J shed 4 bases, with 15 bases lying between them. The CDR3 nucleotides read TGTGCCAGCAGCTTAGACGGGTCGGGAAGGGCAGATACGCAGTATTTT. Translation: CASSLDGSGRADTQYF.

This clone was seen only once. This chain links TRBV30 with TRBJ2-2, with no clear D. Trimming removed 2 bases from V and 7 bases from J, with 5 bases in between. The CDR3 runs to 11 residues. CDR1 GTSNPN and CDR2 SVGIG come from the germline V gene (reference sequence). For the CDR3, the DNA is TGTGCCTGGAGTCGATACGGGGAGCTGTTTTTT. Encoded protein: CAWSRYGELFF.

The rearrangement uses TRBV30 and TRBJ2-3; D is ambiguous. Deletions cut 5 bases from V and 8 bases from J, with 11 bases between. CDR1 and CDR2 from the germline V gene are GTSNPN and SVGIG (reference sequence). The CDR3 extends over 11 amino acids. The CDR3 reads CAWAREGTQYF. The CDR3, as DNA: TGTGCCTGGGCGAGAGAAGGTACGCAGTATTTT.

The CDR3 DNA reads TGCGCCAGCAGGGAAAACAGGTTGGAGACCCAGTACTTC. Translating gives CASRENRLETQYF. The gene calls are TRBV5-1 and TRBJ2-5, with D possibly being TRBD1 (5 bases). The length of the CDR3 is 13 residues. CDR1 SGHRS and CDR2 YFSETQ come from the germline V gene. Between the trimmed V and J ends, which lost 5 bases and 5 bases, there was a span of 13 bases.

This clone was seen just once. V is TRBV29-1 and J is TRBJ2-1; 14 bases map to TRBD2. CDR1 and CDR2 (germline): SQVTM, ANQGSEA. The trim removed 4 bases at V and 8 bases at J, leaving 13 bases unmatched. The CDR3 covers 17 residues. DNA of the CDR3: TGCAGCGTTGCCCAATACCGGACTAGCGGGAGGACCGATGAGCAGTTCTTC. It translates to CSVAQYRTSGRTDEQFF.

V and J are TRBV18 and TRBJ2-7; tentatively, D is TRBD1 (6 bases). The CDR3 consists of 14 residues. Germline V gives CDR1 KGHSH, CDR2 LQKENI. The germline V and J ends were trimmed by 3 bases and 4 bases, with 13 bases remaining between them. CDR3 DNA sequence: TGTGCCAGCTCACCGCGACAGGACGGATACGAGCAGTACTTC. Translation gives CASSPRQDGYEQYF.

The chain uses TRBV30 and TRBJ2-2; D perhaps matches TRBD1 (6 bases). V was clipped by 0 bases and J by 5 bases, with 13 bases between them. CDR3 size: 15 residues. CDR1 is GTSNPN and CDR2 is SVGIG in the germline V gene (reference sequence). In DNA, the CDR3 is TGTGCCTGGAGTGTGGGACAAATCTTTACCGGGGAGCTGTTTTTT. It encodes CAWSVGQIFTGELFF.

The chain couples TRBV6-6 to TRBJ2-3; 8 bases match TRBD2. Trimming cost V 8 bases and J 6 bases; bases outside gene matches: 1. The CDR3 loop spans 11 amino acids. Germline assignment: CDR1 MNHNY and CDR2 SVGAGI (reference sequence). CDR3 coding DNA: TGTGCCAGCCGGGGGGGGGATACGCAGTATTTT. It translates to CASRGGDTQYF.

This chain joins TRBV14 and TRBJ2-7, with D perhaps being TRBD1 or TRBD2 (5 bases each). The ends were cut back, 3 bases at V and 2 bases at J, with 14 bases in the middle. This CDR3 spans 15 amino acids. CDR1 and CDR2 (germline): SGHDN, FVKESK. The CDR3 loop is CASSHWDGGAYEQYF. In nucleotides, the CDR3 is TGTGCCAGCAGCCATTGGGACGGTGGAGCCTACGAGCAGTACTTC.

The V gene is TRBV5-8, the J gene TRBJ2-1; possible D gene TRBD1, 5 bases. The V gene lost 1 base and the J gene lost 9 bases, with 17 bases spanning the gap. Germline V gene sequence: CDR1 SGHTS, CDR2 YDEGEE. The length of the CDR3 is 15 residues. CDR3 region: CASSLWQGGWGEQFF. In DNA, the CDR3 is TGTGCCAGCAGCTTGTGGCAGGGCGGTTGGGGTGAGCAGTTCTTC.